A single sample gave rise to the 24 T cell receptor beta chains below, sequenced in a study of blood T cell repertoires in COVID-19. Clones were read by immunoSEQ multiplex PCR, and TCRdb kept only the in-frame ones, dropping some. The data contain 110,000 or so clones, 85% to 90% of them singletons. The sequenced sample was peripheral blood. The receptors stem from a woman aged 55-70 years with COVID-19, enrolled during active disease.

The V call is TRBV3-1 (or the pseudogene TRBV3-2), the J call TRBJ1-2; D perhaps matches TRBD1 (5 bases). The V end lost 6 bases, the J end lost 4 bases, and 15 bases lay between the germline ends. This CDR3 comprises 14 residues. Germline CDR1 and CDR2: LGHDT and YNNKEL (reference sequence). CDR3: CASRLTGQGYGYTF. The CDR3 DNA reads TGTGCCAGCAGGCTAACAGGCCAGGGCTATGGCTACACCTTC.

V and J are TRBV11-2 and TRBJ1-2; 8 bases align to TRBD1. This CDR3 has 16 residues. Germline CDR1 and CDR2: SGHAT and FQNNGV. With V trimmed by 2 bases and J by 4 bases, 9 bases remained unmatched. The CDR3 DNA reads as TGTGCCAGCAGCTTAACCTGGGACAGGTTAAGCTATGGCTACACCTTC. It encodes CASSLTWDRLSYGYTF.

The rearrangement joins TRBV6-4 to TRBJ1-1; D unclear. From germline, CDR1 is MRHNA and CDR2 SNTAGT. Trimming pared 4 bases from V and 0 bases from J, leaving 6 bases between. The CDR3 runs to 13 residues. DNA of the CDR3: TGTGCCAGCAGTGTCCAGATGAACACTGAAGCTTTCTTT. Protein product: CASSVQMNTEAFF.

The table lists this clone with a few counts. The chain carries TRBV7-8 and TRBJ1-5, with 9 bases aligning to TRBD1. Unmatched junction bases numbered 9, after V lost 5 bases and J lost 7 bases. This CDR3 is built from 15 residues. From germline, CDR1 is SGHVS and CDR2 FQNEAQ. CDR3 residues: CASSPGGTGWQPQHF. Here the CDR3 DNA reads TGTGCCAGCAGCCCCGGGGGGACAGGGTGGCAGCCCCAGCATTTT.

The chain links TRBV5-1 to TRBJ1-4; D is ambiguous. This CDR3 has 15 amino acids. In germline, CDR1 is SGHRS, CDR2 YFSETQ. V was clipped by 4 bases and J by 0 bases, with 10 bases between them. CDR3 sequence reads: CASSPLSATNEKLFF. The CDR3 bases are TGCGCCAGCAGCCCGCTTAGCGCAACTAATGAAAAACTGTTTTTT.

The J gene is TRBJ1-3, the V gene TRBV5-1; D might be TRBD1 (5 bases). The CDR3 is 16 residues long. Germline CDR1 reads SGHRS; CDR2 reads YFSETQ. V was pared by 0 bases and J by 4 bases, with 14 bases between. CDR3 amino acids: CASSLDGGISGNTIYF. The CDR3 DNA reads TGCGCCAGCAGCTTGGACGGGGGGATCTCCGGAAACACCATATATTTT.

In this sample, this clone turned up once. The V call is TRBV28, the J call TRBJ1-2; 8 positions agree with TRBD1. V lost 6 bases, J lost 8 bases, and 11 bases stayed unmatched. The CDR3 runs 14 residues. The V gene's germline CDR1 is MDHEN and CDR2 SYDVKM. CDR3 region: CASRFWTGSLGYTF. The DNA for the CDR3 is TGTGCCAGCAGATTTTGGACAGGGAGTTTGGGCTACACCTTC.

The count of this clone is one. This rearrangement joins TRBV7-3 to TRBJ2-1; D remains unclear. Germline CDR1 is SGHTA and CDR2 is FQGTGA. Deletions cut 0 bases from V and 1 base from J, with 7 bases between. The CDR3 consists of 15 residues. The CDR3 DNA reads TGTGCCAGCAGCTTAACTAAGAGTTCCTACAATGAGCAGTTCTTC. This gives the protein CASSLTKSSYNEQFF.

The V and J genes are TRBV19 and TRBJ1-2; D is perhaps TRBD1 (6 bases). Germline assignment: CDR1 LNHDA and CDR2 SQIVND (reference sequence). Trimming pared 9 bases from V and 2 bases from J, leaving 16 bases between. The CDR3 covers 14 residues. The CDR3 loop reads CARREKQGNYGYTF. The CDR3 coding sequence is TGTGCCAGGAGGGAAAAGCAGGGGAACTATGGCTACACCTTC.

This chain links TRBV24-1 with TRBJ1-2, with D perhaps TRBD1 (5 bases). Trimming left V 4 bases short and J 3 bases short, with 11 bases between. Germline assignment: CDR1 KGHDR and CDR2 SFDVKD. CDR3 size: 14 residues. The CDR3 DNA sequence: TGTGCCACCAGTGACTACCAGACAGACTATGGCTACACCTTC. It codes for CATSDYQTDYGYTF.

The chain links TRBV30 to TRBJ2-3; D perhaps matches TRBD2 (5 bases). This CDR3 is built from 19 residues. Trimming removed 0 bases at V and 4 bases at J, with 26 bases between. Germline CDR1 and CDR2: GTSNPN and SVGIG (reference sequence). CDR3 sequence: CAWSVWAGPFHGLADTQYF. CDR3 bases: TGTGCCTGGAGTGTATGGGCGGGCCCCTTCCATGGGTTGGCAGATACGCAGTATTTT.

A few counts support this clone. The chain has TRBV30 and TRBJ1-5; 10 bases map to TRBD1. Germline CDR1 is GTSNPN and CDR2 is SVGIG (reference sequence). V was clipped by 5 bases and J by 4 bases; unmatched bases: 8. The CDR3 is 15 residues long. CDR3 DNA: TGTGCCTGGGCCCCGACAGGGGGCGAGAATCAGCCCCAGCATTTT. This codes for CAWAPTGGENQPQHF.

V gene TRBV6-2 or TRBV6-3 combines with J gene TRBJ1-5; 7 nucleotides line up with TRBD1. Trimming took 4 bases from V and 2 from J; bases not matched to a gene: 2. Per the germline V gene, CDR1 is MNHEY and CDR2 is SVGEGT. The CDR3 has 14 amino acids. The CDR3 nucleotides are TGTGCCAGCAGTTTGGGGACAGGCAATCAGCCCCAGCATTTT. Translation gives CASSLGTGNQPQHF.

The V gene is TRBV24-1, the J gene TRBJ2-3; 7 bases align to TRBD2. The CDR3 is made up of 15 amino acids. The trim removed 4 bases at V and 3 bases at J, leaving 6 bases unmatched. Germline CDR1 is KGHDR and CDR2 is SFDVKD. CDR3 DNA: TGTGCCACCAGTGACAGCGGGGTCAGGACAGATACGCAGTATTTT. Translating gives CATSDSGVRTDTQYF.

The chain has TRBV9 and TRBJ2-3, with a weak D call TRBD2 (6 bases). CDR1 and CDR2 from the germline V gene are SGDLS and YYNGEE. This CDR3 is 14 amino acids long. The V end was cut by 2 bases, the J end by 6 bases, with 13 bases between. The CDR3: CASSVSRRGDTQYF. Here the CDR3 DNA reads TGTGCCAGCAGCGTCTCCCGTCGGGGGGATACGCAGTATTTT.

The chain's CDR3 is CASSESRFSPLHF. In DNA, the CDR3 is TGTGCCAGCAGTGAATCGAGGTTCTCACCCCTCCACTTT. The rearrangement links TRBV25-1 to TRBJ1-6; D is unresolved. V lost 1 base and J lost 10, with 8 bases in between. The CDR3 loop spans 13 amino acids. Germline CDR1 is MGHDK and CDR2 is SYGVNS.

The gene calls are TRBV27 and TRBJ1-1; D is uncertain. The V gene lost 2 bases and the J gene lost 1 base, with 11 bases spanning the gap. This CDR3 spans 15 amino acids. Per the germline V gene, CDR1 is MNHEY and CDR2 is SMNVEV (reference sequence). The CDR3 reads CASSLGPERNTEAFF. CDR3 nucleotides: TGTGCCAGCAGTTTAGGGCCAGAGAGGAACACTGAAGCTTTCTTT.

The V gene is TRBV3-1 (or the pseudogene TRBV3-2), the J gene TRBJ1-2, with a possible D match to TRBD1 (5 bases). The germline V and J ends were trimmed by 0 bases and 5 bases, with 10 bases remaining between them. From germline, CDR1 is LGHDT and CDR2 YNNKEL (reference sequence). The CDR3 is made up of 14 amino acids. The CDR3 DNA sequence: TGTGCCAGCAGCCAAGAGAAACAGGAGTATGGCTACACCTTC. As protein: CASSQEKQEYGYTF.

V usage is TRBV18 and J usage is TRBJ2-5; 7 bases match TRBD1. The CDR3 consists of 16 residues. Germline assignment: CDR1 KGHSH and CDR2 LQKENI. Trimming removed 3 bases from V and 5 bases from J; junction bases left unmatched: 12. In nucleotides, the CDR3 is TGTGCCAGCTCACCGGTTTTAGCAGGGGGTATCGAGACCCAGTACTTC. This codes for CASSPVLAGGIETQYF.

This clone appeared a single time. The V and J genes are TRBV5-5 and TRBJ1-1, with D perhaps TRBD1 (6 bases). V was cut by 0 bases and J by 1 base, with 10 bases left in between. The germline CDR1 and CDR2 sequences are SGHKS and YYEKEE (reference sequence). This CDR3 contains 15 residues. The DNA of the CDR3 is TGTGCCAGCAGCTTGGCCAACAGGGAGAACACTGAAGCTTTCTTT. Residues: CASSLANRENTEAFF.

The rearrangement joins TRBV23-1 to TRBJ2-7; D not certain. TRBV23-1 qualifies as an ORF whose function is uncertain. The CDR3 spans 14 residues. Between the trimmed V and J ends, which lost 0 bases and 4 bases, there was a span of 10 bases. CDR3 protein: CASSQSRSAYEQYF. The CDR3 coding sequence is TGCGCCAGCAGTCAATCTCGGTCAGCGTACGAGCAGTACTTC.

J is TRBJ1-2 and V is TRBV3-1 (or the pseudogene TRBV3-2), with 10 bases aligning to TRBD1. Germline V lookup: CDR1 LGHDT, CDR2 YNNKEL (reference sequence). The CDR3 has 16 amino acids. Germline trimming cut 2 bases from V and 1 base from J; bases unmatched to any gene: 4. The CDR3 DNA reads TGTGCCAGCAGCCAACCCGGACAGGGGGATAACTATGGCTACACCTTC. The encoded protein is CASSQPGQGDNYGYTF.

The V gene is TRBV3-1 (or the pseudogene TRBV3-2), the J gene TRBJ1-1, with 9 bases aligning to TRBD1. The CDR3 is 15 residues long. Unmatched junction bases numbered 1, after V lost 0 bases and J lost 2 bases. Germline CDR1 reads LGHDT; CDR2 reads YNNKEL (reference sequence). The CDR3 coding sequence is TGTGCCAGCAGCCAAGAGGGACAGGGTAACACTGAAGCTTTCTTT. Protein sequence: CASSQEGQGNTEAFF.

This sequence joins TRBV19 and TRBJ2-6, with D unresolved. The CDR3 is made up of 13 amino acids. CDR1 and CDR2 (germline): LNHDA, SQIVND (reference sequence). V was pared by 5 bases and J by 1 base, with 3 bases between. The CDR3 protein is CASSESGANVLTF. The CDR3 DNA sequence: TGTGCCAGTAGTGAGTCTGGGGCCAACGTCCTGACTTTC.